Listed below are T cell receptor beta chains from one sample, sequenced in a study of blood T cell repertoires in COVID-19. The protocol was immunoSEQ multiplex PCR, while the TCRdb copy is restricted to in-frame clones and leaves out a portion. Here the sample spans about 190,000 clones, around nine tenths being singletons. Sequencing used peripheral blood. The receptors stem from a woman aged 40 to 55 who had recovered from COVID-19. Both conserved end residues are part of each CDR3. The D gene is left open where the match is weak. Only part of the rows carry a size: once, few, many, or a class if the clone is expanded.

j_gene | len | d_gene | abundance | v_gene | CDR3nt | CDR3aa
TRBJ2-7 | 14 | . | . | TRBV6-5 | TGTGCCAGCACGGAGGAGGGCGGCTCCTACGAGCAGTACTTC | CASTEEGGSYEQYF
TRBJ2-7 | 13 | . | . | TRBV15 | TGTGCCACCAGCAGAGATCCGGCCTACGAGCAGTACTTC | CATSRDPAYEQYF
TRBJ1-2 | 14 | . | few | TRBV5-5 | TGTGCCAGCAGCTTGGACAGGAGTAACTATGGCTACACCTTC | CASSLDRSNYGYTF
TRBJ1-1 | 14 | TRBD1 | . | TRBV19 | TGTGCCAGTGGACAGGGGTACTGGAACACTGAAGCTTTCTTT | CASGQGYWNTEAFF
TRBJ2-7 | 15 | TRBD1 | . | TRBV20-1 | TGCAGTGCTAGTTCAAACGACAGGGGATCCTACGAGCAGTACTTC | CSASSNDRGSYEQYF
TRBJ2-1 | 15 | TRBD2 | . | TRBV18 | TGTGCCAGCTCACCGGGAGCGGGAGGGTACAATGAGCAGTTCTTC | CASSPGAGGYNEQFF
TRBJ2-7 | 19 | . | . | TRBV4-2 | TGTGCCAGCAGCCAAGATCTCGGCTTCGGGCGGGATAGCTCCTACGAGCAGTACTTC | CASSQDLGFGRDSSYEQYF
TRBJ2-7 | 17 | . | . | TRBV19 | TGTGCCAGTAGTATAGCTTTTAGCGTCACCGCGGGTTACGAGCAGTACTTC | CASSIAFSVTAGYEQYF
TRBJ2-7 | 17 | TRBD2 | few | TRBV27 | TGTGCCAGCAGTTCCCCCAGTAGCGGGAGGGATCCCTACGAGCAGTACTTC | CASSSPSSGRDPYEQYF
TRBJ2-3 | 13 | . | . | TRBV30 | TGTGCCTGGAGTCACCAGGGCACAGATACGCAGTATTTT | CAWSHQGTDTQYF